These 18 T cell receptor beta chains share one sample of origin, sequenced in a study of read filtering for tumor transcriptome and immune sequencing. This library used about 360 ng RNA and molecular barcoded adaptors spanning alpha/delta and beta/gamma chains. TCRdb processed the reads anew with MiXCR; each CDR3 protein has one entry. The sample lists approximately 150,000 distinct CDR3 sequences, over 10% seen once, with 8% to 9% in the top ten. The source material was a population of CD138-negative cells sorted from bone marrow. These receptor sequences come from a donor aged 40 or over with multiple myeloma.

This clonotype was observed many times. J is TRBJ2-3 and V is TRBV11-2; the D is unclear. The V and J ends lost 5 bases and 1 base respectively, with 13 bases between them. Germline V gives CDR1 SGHAT, CDR2 FQNNGV. The CDR3 loop spans 15 amino acids. The CDR3 DNA is TGTGCCAGCAGCCCCCCTAGTCACGGCACAGATACGCAGTATTTT. This gives the protein CASSPPSHGTDTQYF.

This clonotype showed up many times. V gene TRBV3-1 combines with J gene TRBJ1-5; D remains ambiguous. The CDR3 length is 17 residues. Germline V lookup: CDR1 LGHDT, CDR2 YNNKEL (reference sequence). Trimming removed 0 bases at V and 2 bases at J, with 14 bases between. The CDR3 is CASSQELVKVGNQPQHF. The CDR3 DNA follows: TGTGCCAGCAGCCAAGAATTGGTCAAAGTTGGCAATCAGCCCCAGCATTTT.

The genes are TRBV23-1 and TRBJ2-1; 10 bases are shared with TRBD1. TRBV23-1 is marked as an open reading frame, function uncertain. J was trimmed by 9 bases and V by 3 bases; bases with no gene match: 14. The CDR3 contains 17 residues. The CDR3 spells CASSHFPWDRGHGEQFF. The CDR3 DNA is TGCGCCAGCAGTCATTTCCCTTGGGACAGGGGACACGGTGAGCAGTTCTTC.

The sample holds many counts of this clonotype. The rearrangement links TRBV2 to TRBJ1-1; D is undetermined. The length of the CDR3 is 11 residues. Trimming removed 7 bases from V and 8 bases from J, with 11 bases in between. CDR1 SNHLY and CDR2 FYNNEI come from the germline V gene. The DNA for the CDR3 is TGTGCCAGCATGGGCGGCAGCGAAGCTTTCTTT. Translating gives CASMGGSEAFF.

This clonotype has at least ten counts. The V gene is TRBV7-9, the J gene TRBJ1-5, with 10 nucleotides matching TRBD1. Germline CDR1 and CDR2: SEHNR and FQNEAQ (reference sequence). V shed 11 bases, J shed 7 bases, and the junction held 2 bases outside the gene matches. CDR3 size: 11 residues. Here the CDR3 reads CAWGQGQPQHF. The CDR3 DNA reads as TGTGCCTGGGGACAGGGGCAGCCCCAGCATTTT.

This clonotype was seen repeatedly, ten times or more. This chain uses TRBV6-2 or TRBV6-3 with TRBJ1-5; possibly TRBD1 for D (5 bases). The CDR3 runs 15 residues. Germline V gives CDR1 MNHEY, CDR2 SVGEGT. Trimming left V 0 bases short and J 2 bases short, with 8 bases between. CDR3 residues: CASSYSTGGNQPQHF. CDR3 bases: TGTGCCAGCAGTTACTCGACGGGGGGCAATCAGCCCCAGCATTTT.

In this sample, this clonotype turned up many times. V gene TRBV29-1 combines with J gene TRBJ2-7; D might be TRBD1 (5 bases). Trimming cost V 5 bases and J 1 base, with 9 bases left between them. The length of the CDR3 is 12 residues. In germline, CDR1 is SQVTM, CDR2 ANQGSEA. CDR3 in DNA: TGCAGCGTTCGGGCAGGGTCCTACGAGCAGTACTTC. Translation: CSVRAGSYEQYF.

This clonotype was seen ten or more times. The genes are TRBV19 and TRBJ2-5; 7 bases line up with TRBD2. With V trimmed by 4 bases and J by 5 bases, 13 bases remained unmatched. This CDR3 spans 16 amino acids. Per germline, CDR1 LNHDA and CDR2 SQIVND (reference sequence). The CDR3: CASSTSSGTIRETQYF. The CDR3, as DNA: TGTGCCAGTAGTACATCATCCGGGACTATTCGGGAGACCCAGTACTTC.

Ten or more counts support this clonotype. The V call is TRBV20-1, the J call TRBJ2-2; TRBD2 agrees at 11 bases. V was pared by 5 bases and J by 8 bases, with 4 bases of the junction left unmatched. Germline V gives CDR1 DFQATT, CDR2 SNEGSKA (reference sequence). This CDR3 has 13 amino acids. The CDR3 reads CSARGTSGGELFF. For the CDR3, the DNA is TGCAGTGCTCGCGGGACTAGCGGAGGGGAGCTGTTTTTT.

This clonotype was detected many times. The rearrangement joins TRBV7-9 to TRBJ2-2; no clear D gene. Germline CDR1 is SEHNR and CDR2 is FQNEAQ (reference sequence). With 5 bases removed from V and 3 bases from J, the gap between germline ends came to 7 bases. The CDR3 spans 13 residues. The chain's CDR3 is CASSLTDTGELFF. In DNA form, the CDR3 reads TGTGCCAGCAGCCTGACGGACACCGGGGAGCTGTTTTTT.

This clonotype has a count of ten or more. The CDR3 loop reads CASSYGLAGVDTQYF. The CDR3 DNA is TGTGCCAGCAGTTACGGGTTAGCGGGGGTGGATACGCAGTATTTT. This chain joins TRBV6-5 and TRBJ2-3; 9 positions agree with TRBD2. The CDR3 runs to 15 residues. Per germline, CDR1 MNHEY and CDR2 SVGAGI. Unmatched junction bases numbered 6, after V lost 2 bases and J lost 6 bases.

This clonotype came up a few times. DNA for the CDR3: TGTGCCAGCAGCGTTTGGGACATGCCTGGAAACACCATATATTTT. Encoded protein: CASSVWDMPGNTIYF. V usage is TRBV9 and J usage is TRBJ1-3; maybe TRBD1 (6 bases). The germline V and J ends were trimmed by 2 bases and 2 bases, with 11 bases remaining between them. The CDR3 sequence is 15 residues long. The germline V gene has CDR1 SGDLS and CDR2 YYNGEE.

This clonotype was recorded at least ten times. This chain connects TRBV29-1 to TRBJ2-1; 7 nucleotides line up with TRBD1. Unmatched junction bases numbered 10, after V lost 5 bases and J lost 9 bases. The germline V gene encodes CDR1 SQVTM and CDR2 ANQGSEA. The length of the CDR3 is 13 residues. In nucleotides, the CDR3 is TGCAGCGTTAGGGGGCAGGGTGTAATTGAGCAGTTCTTC. Amino acids: CSVRGQGVIEQFF.

This chain uses TRBV6-5 with TRBJ2-2; 8 bases are a match to TRBD2. This CDR3 spans 17 amino acids. The ends lost 6 bases at V and 0 bases at J; junction bases unmatched: 9. The germline CDR1 and CDR2 sequences are MNHEY and SVGAGI. The CDR3 DNA reads as TGTGCCAGCAGCGTCGGGAGGGGGGGGCCGAACACCGGGGAGCTGTTTTTT. This codes for CASSVGRGGPNTGELFF.

This clonotype was recorded a few times. Compared with germline, one end of the junction differs, possibly owing to a read error. CDR3 sequence (DNA): TGCGCCAGCAGCCGCGGCAGAGGGGGGCTGTTTTTT. Translating it yields CASSRGRGGLFF. V gene TRBV4-3 combines with J gene TRBJ2-2; D might be TRBD1 (6 bases). The germline gives CDR1 LGHNA, CDR2 YSLEER. This CDR3 has 12 amino acids.

To note about this clonotype: At one end, the junction sequence differs from germline, possibly due to a read error. V gene TRBV12-3 or TRBV12-4 combines with J gene TRBJ2-1; the D call may be TRBD1 or TRBD2 (5 bases each). The CDR3 runs 13 residues. CDR3 amino acids: CASRSRGHNERFF. For the CDR3, the DNA is TGTGCCAGCAGATCCCGGGGCCACAATGAGCGGTTCTTC.

This clonotype was detected a few times. A much larger clone differs from this one at a single base, so this may be a read error. V usage is TRBV24-1 and J usage is TRBJ2-5; D is unclear. CDR3 length equals 18 residues. Germline V gene lookup returns CDR1 KGHDR and CDR2 SFDVKD. CDR3 amino acids: CAASDFLCGVLLWVTQYF. The CDR3 DNA reads as TGTGCCGCCAGTGATTTTCTGTGTGGGGTTCTCCTTTGGGTGACCCAGTACTTC.

A note on this clonotype: Given a much more abundant clone one base away, this may be a read error. The V gene is TRBV29-1, the J gene TRBJ2-5; 9 nucleotides match TRBD2. This CDR3 has 15 residues. Germline V gives CDR1 SQVTM, CDR2 ANQGSEA. The CDR3 nucleotides read TGCGGCGTTGAAGTTCTTATAGCGGGAGTTGAGACCCAGTACTTC. Its translation: CGVEVLIAGVETQYF. Filled out from reference TRBV29-1 and TRBJ2-5, the complete variable domain reads SAVISQKPSRDICQRGTSLTIQCQVDSQVTMMFWYRQQPGQSLTLIATANQGSEATYESGFVIDKFPISRPNLTFSTLTVSNMSPEDSSIYLCGVEVLIAGVETQYFGPGTRLLVL.